The rows below give T cell receptor beta chains drawn from one sample of a study of shared clonotypes between healthy human individuals. Profiled with immunoSEQ multiplex PCR; TCRdb holds only in-frame clones, not every one. The sample has some 450,000 clones, 70% to 80% seen once. The specimen was PBMCs. These TCRs come from a woman aged 40 to 50 in good health. Some clones in this sample may be carry-over from other donors' samples. Each CDR3 is given with its conserved first and last residue. D genes are given only for firm matches. Expanded clones are given a class, and other clones once, few, many or no size at all.

J gene | V gene | D gene | clone size | CDR3 protein | CDR3 DNA
TRBJ2-7 | TRBV21-1 | - | - | CASSKLGSDRFVGYEQYF | TGTGCCAGCAGCAAACTGGGATCCGACAGATTCGTGGGATACGAGCAGTACTTC
TRBJ2-5 | TRBV2 | TRBD1 | - | CASSEDAGTEQTQYF | TGTGCCAGCAGTGAAGATGCTGGGACAGAGCAGACCCAGTACTTC
TRBJ2-3 | TRBV29-1 | TRBD2 | many | CSVETSGTDTQYF | TGCAGCGTTGAAACTAGCGGCACAGATACGCAGTATTTT
TRBJ2-3 | TRBV5-4 | - | - | CASSLEAVETDTQYF | TGTGCCAGCAGCTTGGAGGCGGTCGAAACAGATACGCAGTATTTT
TRBJ2-7 | TRBV7-8 | - | - | CASSVTSRGFQYF | TGTGCCAGCAGCGTTACTAGCCGGGGATTTCAGTACTTC
TRBJ2-7 | TRBV7-9 | - | once | CASSPSSYEQYF | TGTGCCAGCAGCCCGAGTTCCTACGAGCAGTACTTC
TRBJ2-1 | TRBV2 | - | - | CASNGFVSSYNEQFF | TGTGCCAGCAATGGGTTCGTAAGCTCCTACAATGAGCAGTTCTTC
TRBJ2-5 | TRBV7-9 | TRBD2 | - | CASSMSGREETQYF | TGTGCCAGCAGCATGAGCGGGAGGGAGGAGACCCAGTACTTC
TRBJ1-4 | TRBV5-1 | TRBD1 | - | CASRLGQGMALQEKLFF | TGCGCCAGCAGACTGGGACAGGGGATGGCCTTACAAGAAAAACTGTTTTTT
TRBJ2-7 | TRBV4-3 | - | - | CASSQTTGAGHEQYF | TGCGCCAGCAGCCAGACGACAGGTGCAGGTCACGAGCAGTACTTC
TRBJ2-7 | TRBV4-2 | TRBD2 | many | CASSQKFGWSVAGVVVEQYF | TGTGCCAGCAGCCAAAAATTCGGATGGTCAGTAGCGGGAGTAGTGGTAGAGCAGTACTTC
TRBJ2-2 | TRBV19 | - | - | CASIRQGATGELFF | TGTGCCAGTATCCGGCAGGGAGCCACCGGGGAGCTGTTTTTT
TRBJ2-7 | TRBV6-5 | - | - | CASSYQPGAYEQYF | TGTGCCAGCAGTTACCAGCCAGGTGCCTACGAGCAGTACTTC
TRBJ1-2 | TRBV20-1 | TRBD1 | - | CDPGTGDGYTF | TGCGATCCCGGGACAGGGGATGGCTACACCTTC
TRBJ2-7 | TRBV28 | TRBD1 | once | CASSYTGDGHEQYF | TGTGCCAGCAGTTATACAGGGGATGGCCACGAGCAGTACTTC
TRBJ1-2 | TRBV11-1 | - | few | CASSFYNYGYTF | TGTGCCAGCAGCTTTTATAACTATGGCTACACCTTC
TRBJ1-4 | TRBV7-9 | TRBD1 | - | CASGEGALRGTNEKLFF | TGTGCCAGCGGAGAGGGGGCGCTTAGAGGTACTAATGAAAAACTGTTTTTT
TRBJ1-2 | TRBV7-8 | TRBD1 | - | CASSLDRAEDYGYTF | TGTGCCAGCAGCCTCGACAGGGCTGAGGACTATGGCTACACCTTC